This entry features one TCR beta chain sequence. Its antigen is unknown. Per-nucleotide qualities are absent, and no much larger clonotype sits a single base away. This specimen comes from a study of neoadjuvant anti-PD-1 for oral cavity cancer (dated by TCRdb to the early 2020s). Turning to the overall study: Before curative-intent surgical resection, most patients were given three to four biweekly doses of nivolumab at 3 mg/kg. The parent correlative cohort had 11 to 12 patients and a response rate of roughly 34%. For patients who did not progress, a fourth nivolumab dose was given around day 43, followed by definitive surgical resection on days 50-56. Patients with complete response, partial response or stable disease by RECIST 1.1 were defined as responders, whereas patients with progression were defined as non-responders. Findings and caveats that apply to the study as a whole: TCR analyses included only a few patients per response group, and the authors called for larger cohorts for validation. A higher pretreatment blood Treg/Th17 ratio correlated with both higher pretreatment blood TCRbeta clonality and lower post-treatment tumor TCRbeta clonality. After neoadjuvant nivolumab, T cell clonality (Gini index) in PBMCs was significantly higher in non-responders than in responders.

For deep sequencing, each PBMC sample was run in six replicates, with libraries mostly built from about 500 ng of input genomic DNA. The immunoSEQ hsTCRbeta kit was used to prepare TCRbeta libraries according to the manufacturer's instructions. The completed libraries were mixed into a single pool at 3 nM, then sequenced with an Illumina NovaSeq 6000 S4 flow cell. Concerning the study's data processing: Raw data preprocessing and quality control were performed with the immunoSEQ Analyzer. The analysis was limited to productive rearrangements, and each clonotype was defined by a unique CDR3 amino acid sequence. Repertoire clonality was estimated as the Gini-Simpson index, which was computed with the R package tcR. Student's t test was used to compare Gini indices, and Pearson correlation was used to assess associations with tumor size change. TCRdb retrieved this table from immuneACCESS and kept in-frame rearrangements only. Not all clones are present; in checked studies, unresolved V genes account for under half, and no reason is known for the remainder. V and J calls plus clone size are reproduced from that table; the DNA served to infer D and trimming. The sample data list approximately 68,000 clones, and 86% of these were observed just once. The ten largest clones take up roughly 2.9% of the sample.

This specimen's time point label, interpreted: after neoadjuvant nivolumab, at surgical resection. None of the patients had received prior systemic or radiation treatment, and all were newly diagnosed with stage II-IVA oral cavity squamous cell carcinoma. Everyone in the cohort had locally advanced, HPV-negative oral cavity squamous cell carcinoma. Peripheral blood mononuclear cells were analyzed directly, without maintenance or expansion in culture. Samples were obtained from a longitudinal correlative study of a single-arm phase II trial of neoadjuvant nivolumab in oral cavity squamous cell carcinoma. Subject-matched pre- and post-treatment PBMCs and tumors from three responders and three non-responders underwent genomic DNA-based TCRbeta sequencing. Peripheral blood mononuclear cells were collected once before nivolumab treatment and again after treatment, at the time of surgery. The Maxwell RSC DNA from Cells kit was used to isolate genomic DNA from PBMCs.

A distance of 4 bases separates the germline ends of V and J, which lose 1 base and 3 bases respectively. Its CDR3 holds 13 amino acids, cysteine through phenylalanine. The kept DNA is CDR3 alone, 39 bases in frame from the first base. Looking up the germline V gene yields CDR1 SGHRS and CDR2 YFSETQ. This TCR derives from a person aged 35 to 85 with oral cavity squamous cell carcinoma. Here the chain combines TRBV5-1 and TRBJ2-2; the D gene is not confidently resolved. The material was PBMCs, obtained after nivolumab (anti-PD-1) treatment. The CDR3: CASSLSYTGELFF. The DNA sequence is given as TGCGCCAGCAGCTTGTCGTACACCGGGGAGCTGTTTTTT.